The 9 T cell receptor beta chains below all came from one sample that was sequenced in a study of Ad26.COV2.S vaccination and SARS-CoV-2 variants. Here immunoSEQ multiplex PCR was the method, and the copy in TCRdb shows in-frame clones only, minus some. The sample has approximately 450,000 clones, more than 80% seen once; the top ten hold over 9%. Treatment: some 20 received Ad26.COV2.S at low or high dose, single or two shots; 5 received placebo; per-sample allocation not given. Sampling occurred on day 63 after the first vaccine or placebo injection. This specimen consisted of peripheral blood, obtained in a trial of Ad26.COV2.S vaccine versus placebo. The source of these receptors is a person aged 18 to 59 who received the Ad26.COV2.S COVID-19 vaccine or a placebo.

The V call is TRBV11-3, the J call TRBJ1-1; TRBD1 matches at 8 bases. The V gene end was trimmed by 4 bases and the J gene end by 5 bases; junction bases not matched to a gene: 9. Germline CDR1 reads SGHNT; CDR2 reads YENEEA. The length of the CDR3 is 15 residues. The CDR3 is CASSSGQGQGTEAFF. CDR3 DNA sequence: TGTGCCAGCAGCTCCGGACAGGGCCAGGGGACTGAAGCTTTCTTT.

The rearrangement links TRBV7-2 to TRBJ2-7, with TRBD2 as a possible D gene (5 bases). There are 15 residues in the CDR3. Trimming pared 5 bases from V and 0 bases from J, leaving 14 bases between. Germline V gene sequence: CDR1 SGHTA, CDR2 FQGNSA. The CDR3 here is CASSPYLGLSYEQYF. Written as DNA, the CDR3 is TGTGCCAGCAGCCCATACCTAGGACTCTCCTACGAGCAGTACTTC.

This clone was seen a handful of times. This chain links TRBV7-9 with TRBJ1-2; D is uncertain. Germline CDR1 SEHNR, CDR2 FQNEAQ (reference sequence). V dropped 5 bases and J dropped 1 base, with 11 bases sitting between them. The CDR3 length is 14 residues. The chain's CDR3 is CASSRGIDNYGYTF. As DNA, the CDR3 is TGTGCCAGCAGCCGTGGTATCGATAACTATGGCTACACCTTC.

The rearrangement links TRBV20-1 to TRBJ2-7, with D uncertain. The CDR3 has 11 residues. CDR1 and CDR2 (germline): DFQATT, SNEGSKA (reference sequence). The germline V and J ends were trimmed by 7 bases and 1 base, with 8 bases remaining between them. CDR3 loop: CSVSTSYEQYF. The CDR3 DNA sequence: TGCAGTGTAAGTACGTCCTACGAGCAGTACTTC.

V gene TRBV15 combines with J gene TRBJ1-1; a possible D gene is TRBD1 (5 bases). The CDR3 has 13 amino acids. The V gene lost 1 base and the J gene lost 5 bases, with 8 bases spanning the gap. Germline loops: CDR1 LNHNV, CDR2 YYDKDF (reference sequence). DNA of the CDR3: TGTGCCACCAGCAGAGCAGGGAGGACTGAAGCTTTCTTT. Protein sequence: CATSRAGRTEAFF.

This sequence joins TRBV7-2 and TRBJ2-1; 10 bases fit TRBD2. Germline CDR1 and CDR2: SGHTA and FQGNSA. V gave up 5 bases and J gave up 7 bases; unmatched junction bases: 11. The CDR3 contains 16 residues. The CDR3 coding sequence is TGTGCCAGCAGCGGGGAGGGACTAGCGTGGGGGAATGAGCAGTTCTTC. Amino acid sequence: CASSGEGLAWGNEQFF.

This clone occurred once. V gene TRBV9 combines with J gene TRBJ2-7; D remains unclear. V was clipped by 3 bases and J by 2 bases, with 12 bases between them. This CDR3 has 14 residues. Germline loops: CDR1 SGDLS, CDR2 YYNGEE. The DNA for the CDR3 is TGTGCCAGCAGCGGTGGCCCCAGGCCCTACGAGCAGTACTTC. Its protein is CASSGGPRPYEQYF.

As for this clone: The identical CDR3 is also encoded by other nucleotide sequences in the sample. The chain employs TRBV6-5 and TRBJ1-5; D gene uncertain. The CDR3 has 13 residues. V lost 2 bases to trimming and J lost 0 bases, with 2 bases between them. Germline CDR1 reads MNHEY; CDR2 reads SVGAGI. As DNA, the CDR3 is TGTGCCAGCAGTTACGGTAGCAATCAGCCCCAGCATTTT. Translated, it gives CASSYGSNQPQHF.

V usage is TRBV7-6 and J usage is TRBJ2-1; 7 positions match TRBD2. The V and J ends lost 5 bases and 6 bases, in that order; junction bases with no gene match: 4. The CDR3 is 13 residues long. The germline gives CDR1 SGHVS, CDR2 FNYEAQ. The CDR3 here is CASSPGGSNEQFF. In DNA, the CDR3 is TGTGCCAGCAGCCCAGGCGGGAGCAATGAGCAGTTCTTC.